Presented here are 15 T cell receptor beta chains from one specimen sequenced in a study of CD8 T cells in ankylosing spondylitis. TCRdb passed the 5' RACE reads through MiXCR, listing each CDR3 protein once. The sample records about 250,000 distinct CDR3 sequences, around 8% being singletons. The sequenced material came from blood, either unsorted or a sorted T cell fraction (not recorded which). These receptors were taken from a female donor with ankylosing spondylitis or in good health (not recorded which).

Only a few counts were recorded for this clonotype. A junction end diverges from the germline sequence, so it may reflect a read error. V gene TRBV10-3 combines with J gene TRBJ2-3; 8 bases fit TRBD1. Germline V CDR1 and CDR2: ENHRY, SYGVKD. CDR3 size: 16 residues. The CDR3 is CPISGGRGQAADTQYF. Here the CDR3 DNA reads TGTCCCATCAGTGGGGGCAGGGGGCAAGCCGCAGATACGCAGTATTTT.

This sequence joins TRBV5-6 and TRBJ2-7; D unresolved. CDR3 length equals 14 residues. The V end lost 4 bases, the J end lost 0 bases, and 11 bases lay between the germline ends. Germline V gene lookup returns CDR1 SGHDT and CDR2 YYEEEE. CDR3: CASSHHWHSYEQYF. Here the CDR3 DNA reads TGTGCCAGCAGCCATCACTGGCACTCCTACGAGCAGTACTTC.

This clonotype was recorded many times. The CDR3, as DNA: TGCGCCAGCAGCTATGGAGGAAACACCATATATTTT. Residues: CASSYGGNTIYF. The V and J genes are TRBV5-1 and TRBJ1-3; D remains ambiguous. V shed 3 bases and J shed 4 bases, with 5 bases lying between them. This CDR3 has 12 residues. CDR1 and CDR2 (germline): SGHRS, YFSETQ.

This clonotype has ten or more counts. The CDR3 nucleotides read TGTGCCAGCAGTGCCTCGGTGGACACTGAAGCTTTCTTT. This codes for CASSASVDTEAFF. The gene calls are TRBV6-1 and TRBJ1-1; no firm D call. Germline V CDR1 and CDR2: MNHNS, SASEGT. CDR3 length equals 13 residues. The V gene lost 4 bases and the J gene lost 3 bases, with 9 bases spanning the gap.

This clonotype appeared many times. This chain uses TRBV7-9 with TRBJ1-2; D remains ambiguous. Trimming took off 7 bases at V and 2 bases at J, with 8 bases between the two ends. Per germline, CDR1 SEHNR and CDR2 FQNEAQ (reference sequence). This CDR3 is built from 12 residues. CDR3 amino acids: CASTDPNYGYTF. The CDR3 nucleotides are TGTGCCAGCACGGACCCGAACTATGGCTACACCTTC.

This clonotype has ten or more counts. This chain joins TRBV7-9 and TRBJ2-1; possible D gene TRBD2, 6 bases. Germline V gene lookup returns CDR1 SEHNR and CDR2 FQNEAQ (reference sequence). V lost 3 bases and J 2 bases, leaving 11 bases between the germline ends. The CDR3 extends over 15 amino acids. The CDR3 DNA reads TGTGCCAGCAGCTTGGGGGGACCGCCCTACAATGAGCAGTTCTTC. Protein: CASSLGGPPYNEQFF. Variable domain in full (rest from reference TRBV7-9 and TRBJ2-1): DTGVSQNPRHKITKRGQNVTFRCDPISEHNRLYWYRQTLGQGPEFLTYFQNEAQLEKSRLLSDRFSAERPKGSFSTLEIQRTEQGDSAMYLCASSLGGPPYNEQFFGPGTRLTVL.

To note about this clonotype: Since a much larger clone is just one base distant, this may be a read error. The genes are TRBV11-2 and TRBJ1-4; no firm D call. Germline CDR1 reads SGHAT; CDR2 reads FQNNGV. CDR3 length: 14 residues. This CDR3 is CVSSLPSVNEKLFF. CDR3 sequence (DNA): TGTGTCAGCAGCCTCCCCTCGGTTAATGAAAAACTGTTTTTT.

This clonotype appeared many times. The chain employs TRBV4-3 and TRBJ2-1, with D maybe TRBD2 (6 bases). The length of the CDR3 is 16 residues. Trimming shortened V by 4 bases and J by 4 bases, and 17 bases separated the two germline ends. Germline-derived CDR1 and CDR2 are LGHNA and YSLEER. This CDR3 reads CASSPSWDLHYNEQFF. The CDR3, as DNA: TGCGCCAGCAGCCCATCGTGGGACTTACATTACAATGAGCAGTTCTTC.

This clonotype was detected ten times or more. The V and J genes are TRBV2 and TRBJ2-7; 8 nucleotides align to TRBD2. Looked up from germline, CDR1 is SNHLY and CDR2 is FYNNEI. This CDR3 contains 15 residues. V lost 8 bases to trimming and J lost 4 bases; unmatched junction nucleotides: 13. CDR3 sequence: CASALVGAGGYEQYF. The CDR3 DNA is TGTGCCAGCGCCCTCGTGGGGGCGGGAGGTTACGAGCAGTACTTC. The full variable domain, rest sourced from reference TRBV2 and TRBJ2-7, is EPEVTQTPSHQVTQMGQEVILRCVPISNHLYFYWYRQILGQKVEFLVSFYNNEISEKSEIFDDQFSVERPDGSNFTLKIRSTKLEDSAMYFCASALVGAGGYEQYFGPGTRLTVT.

This clonotype was found many times. CDR3 protein: CASSPKPQDRGPSGYTF. Here the CDR3 DNA reads TGTGCCAGCTCACCGAAACCTCAGGACAGGGGACCTTCCGGCTACACCTTC. The chain links TRBV18 to TRBJ1-2; 9 bases fit TRBD1. Germline V gene lookup returns CDR1 KGHSH and CDR2 LQKENI. The CDR3 spans 17 residues. The V segment lost 3 bases and the J segment 8 bases; nucleotides outside the gene matches: 16. Based on the CDR3 plus reference TRBV18 and TRBJ1-2, the full variable domain is NAGVMQNPRHLVRRRGQEARLRCSPMKGHSHVYWYRQLPEEGLKFMVYLQKENIIDESGMPKERFSAEFPKEGPSILRIQQVVRGDSAAYFCASSPKPQDRGPSGYTFGSGTRLTVV.

This clonotype was detected many times. The chain couples TRBV24-1 to TRBJ2-2, with 7 bases fitting TRBD1. V was pared by 3 bases and J by 4 bases, with 4 bases of the junction left unmatched. Germline CDR1 and CDR2: KGHDR and SFDVKD. This CDR3 region has 15 residues. The CDR3 DNA reads TGTGCCACCAGTGATCGGGACAGCTTCACCGGGGAGCTGTTTTTT. It encodes CATSDRDSFTGELFF.

This clonotype was recorded at least ten times. The chain combines TRBV7-6 with TRBJ2-1; D ambiguous. Per germline, CDR1 SGHVS and CDR2 FNYEAQ. Trimming removed 4 bases from V and 6 bases from J, with 10 bases in between. The CDR3 length is 13 residues. CDR3: CASSSPTVNEQFF. In DNA, the CDR3 is TGTGCCAGCAGCTCTCCCACAGTCAATGAGCAGTTCTTC.

This clonotype was seen ten or more times. V gene TRBV7-2 combines with J gene TRBJ2-2; the D gene is possibly TRBD1 (5 bases). The CDR3 sequence is 14 residues long. Germline values: CDR1 SGHTA, CDR2 FQGNSA. Trimming took off 4 bases at V and 7 bases at J, with 13 bases between the two ends. The CDR3 is CASSSSGRGGELFF. The CDR3 nucleotides read TGTGCCAGCAGCTCCTCAGGGCGAGGCGGGGAGCTGTTTTTT.

The gene calls are TRBV5-1 and TRBJ2-7; 8 bases line up with TRBD1. Germline trimming cut 4 bases from V and 3 bases from J; bases unmatched to any gene: 6. Germline V gene lookup returns CDR1 SGHRS and CDR2 YFSETQ. The length of the CDR3 is 14 residues. CDR3 sequence: CASSKDRERYEQYF. In DNA, the CDR3 is TGCGCCAGCAGCAAGGACAGGGAGCGCTACGAGCAGTACTTC.

This clonotype has at least ten counts. V gene TRBV5-5 combines with J gene TRBJ1-2; 9 positions agree with TRBD1. J lost 4 bases, V lost 4 bases, and 5 bases had no gene match. Germline values: CDR1 SGHKS, CDR2 YYEKEE (reference sequence). The CDR3 contains 14 residues. The CDR3 is CASSERTGAYGYTF. As DNA, the CDR3 is TGTGCCAGCAGCGAAAGGACAGGGGCCTATGGCTACACCTTC.